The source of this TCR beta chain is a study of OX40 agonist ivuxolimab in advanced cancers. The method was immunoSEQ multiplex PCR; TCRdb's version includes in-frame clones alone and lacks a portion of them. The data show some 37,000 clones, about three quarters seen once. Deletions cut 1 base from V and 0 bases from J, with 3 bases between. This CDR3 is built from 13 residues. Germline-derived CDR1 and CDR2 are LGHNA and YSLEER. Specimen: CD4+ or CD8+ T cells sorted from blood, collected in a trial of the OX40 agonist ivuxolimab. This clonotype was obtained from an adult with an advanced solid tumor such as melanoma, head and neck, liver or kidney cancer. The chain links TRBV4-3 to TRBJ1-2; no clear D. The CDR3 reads CASSQGANYGYTF. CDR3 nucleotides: TGCGCCAGCAGCCAAGGGGCTAACTATGGCTACACCTTC.